Described below is a single T cell receptor (beta chain) sequence and its context. The data belong to a study of blood T cell repertoires in COVID-19. About the research overall: The United States, Italy and Spain were the sources of the acute and convalescent COVID-19 samples. Sample material is recorded as cDNA or gDNA derived from T cells, B-cell-depleted T cells, or PBMCs.

The CDR3 extends over 14 amino acids. J gave up 0 bases and V 8 bases, and 5 bases lay outside the gene matches. Germline V gene sequence: CDR1 MDHEN, CDR2 SYDVKM. Original analysis: Amplifying reference gene primers gave estimates of nucleated cell counts. The method was immunoSEQ multiplex PCR; TCRdb's version includes in-frame clones alone and lacks a portion of them. V and J calls and clone size follow that table, whereas D and trimming were derived from the DNA. The data show some 170,000 clones, approximately 85% seen once. The TCR was taken from a woman aged 60-75 years with acute or convalescent COVID-19. Sequences were obtained from peripheral blood. J is TRBJ2-3 and V is TRBV28; 7 bases line up with TRBD2. CDR3 DNA: TGTGCCAGCGAGTCTAGCGGTAGCACAGATACGCAGTATTTT. It translates to CASESSGSTDTQYF.